Listed below are T cell receptor beta chains from one sample, sequenced in a study of early T cells in non-severe SARS-CoV-2 infection. TCRdb itself ran the 5' RACE reads through MiXCR, one entry per CDR3 protein. The sample carries more than 20,000 distinct CDR3 sequences, approximately 3.9% recorded once. The sequenced material came from whole blood. The receptors shown here come from an adult who was a healthcare worker with PCR-confirmed SARS-CoV-2 infection or an uninfected control (not recorded which). Each CDR3 is given with its conserved first and last residue. Fields, in order: CDR3 length, V gene, J gene, D gene, clone size, CDR3 DNA, CDR3 protein. The D gene is left open where the match is weak. Some rows have no size entry. The others give once, few or many, or a class for an expanded clone.

11,TRBV12-3/TRBV12-4,TRBJ2-1,.,many,TGTGCCAGCACCCGGCAGGTTGAGCAGTTCTTC,CASTRQVEQFF
15,TRBV24-1,TRBJ2-1,.,many,TGTGCCACCAGTGATTTGACTAGTCGGGGACGTGAGCAGTTCTTC,CATSDLTSRGREQFF
13,TRBV3-1,TRBJ2-1,.,many,TGTGCCAGCAGCCTAAGGGAGGGGGGTGAGCAGTTCTTC,CASSLREGGEQFF
13,TRBV20-1,TRBJ2-7,TRBD1,medium-sized,TGCAGTGCTCGGGACAGGGGGGAGTACGAGCAGTACTTC,CSARDRGEYEQYF
15,TRBV7-9,TRBJ2-1,.,many,TGTGCCAGCACCCAGAGGGGGGGGGAGCACAATGAGCAGTTCTTC,CASTQRGGEHNEQFF
13,TRBV30,TRBJ1-3,.,many,TGTGCCTGGAGTGTAAATGGGAGGAACACCATATATTTT,CAWSVNGRNTIYF
14,TRBV5-1,TRBJ2-7,.,many,TGCGCCAGCAGCTTGGGGACTGCCTCCTACGAGCAGTACTTC,CASSLGTASYEQYF
11,TRBV25-1,TRBJ1-1,.,many,TGTGCCAGCAGTGAAAAGACTGAAGCTTTCTTT,CASSEKTEAFF
18,TRBV21-1,TRBJ1-1,.,few,TGTGCCAGCAGCGAAAAAGTCCTCCGTAGGTCCATGAACACTGAAGCTTTCTTT,CASSEKVLRRSMNTEAFF
14,TRBV23-1,TRBJ2-5,TRBD2,many,TGCGCCAGCATAACCCCACTAGCGTCAGAGACCCAGTACTTC,CASITPLASETQYF
16,TRBV11-2,TRBJ2-1,.,many,TGTGCCAGCAGGCCTATTAGCGGCGGGGCCCACAATGAGCAGTTCTTC,CASRPISGGAHNEQFF
13,TRBV20-1,TRBJ2-5,TRBD2,many,TGCAGTGCCAAGACTAGCGGGAGAGAGACCCAGTACTTC,CSAKTSGRETQYF
14,TRBV5-1,TRBJ2-7,TRBD2,.,TGCGCCAGCAGTTTCGGGACTACAACCTACGAGCAGTACTTC,CASSFGTTTYEQYF
15,TRBV27,TRBJ2-2,TRBD2,many,TGTGCCAGCAGTTTATCCGGGGGGGCTACCGGGGAGCTGTTTTTT,CASSLSGGATGELFF
13,TRBV5-1,TRBJ2-3,.,few,TGCGCCAGCAGCGGGGACTTCACAGATACGCAGTATTTT,CASSGDFTDTQYF
16,TRBV29-1,TRBJ1-2,TRBD1,once,TGCAGCGTTGACTACCCGGGACAGGGCTCCTACTATGGCTACACCTTC,CSVDYPGQGSYYGYTF
14,TRBV5-1,TRBJ1-1,.,.,TGCGCCAGCAGCTTGGGACACCCGAACACTGAAGCTTTCTTT,CASSLGHPNTEAFF
15,TRBV24-1,TRBJ2-2,.,many,TGTGCCGCCGAGTCACGAGTTTCGAACACCGGGGAGCTGTTTTTT,CAAESRVSNTGELFF
15,TRBV21-1,TRBJ2-1,.,many,TGTGCCAGCAGCAACGCGGGAGGCAGATACAATGAGCAGTTCTTC,CASSNAGGRYNEQFF
16,TRBV3-1,TRBJ2-2,.,.,TGTGCCAGCAGCCTGCAAGGGCCGGCGAACACCGGGGAGCTGTTTTTT,CASSLQGPANTGELFF
16,TRBV7-9,TRBJ1-1,TRBD1,many,TGTGCCAGCAGCTTAGGACAGGGGAGGGGTGGCACTGAAGCTTTCTTT,CASSLGQGRGGTEAFF